The sequence of this T cell receptor (beta chain) was determined in a study of shared clonotypes between healthy human individuals. Findings and caveats of the study: Across a handful of donors, naive CD4 shared 5% to 5.5%, naive CD8 approximately 3.5%, memory CD4 less than 2.5%, memory CD8 0.4% to 0.5%.

On this clone itself: Its antigen is still unknown.

With 5 bases clipped from V and 0 bases from J, the junction kept 6 bases outside the gene matches. There are 15 residues in the CDR3. Germline values: CDR1 SGHAT, CDR2 FQNNGV. The method was immunoSEQ multiplex PCR; TCRdb's version includes in-frame clones alone and lacks a portion of them. The sample has approximately 1,500,000 clones, 98% seen once. The sequence was collected from a man aged 25-45 years in good health. The chain combines TRBV11-2 with TRBJ1-1; 7 nucleotides match TRBD1. The sample taken for sequencing was naive CD4+ T cells sorted from blood. The subset denotes: CD45RA+ positively selected. CDR3 coding DNA: TGTGCCAGCAGCCGGACAGGTCGAATGAACACTGAAGCTTTCTTT. Residues: CASSRTGRMNTEAFF.